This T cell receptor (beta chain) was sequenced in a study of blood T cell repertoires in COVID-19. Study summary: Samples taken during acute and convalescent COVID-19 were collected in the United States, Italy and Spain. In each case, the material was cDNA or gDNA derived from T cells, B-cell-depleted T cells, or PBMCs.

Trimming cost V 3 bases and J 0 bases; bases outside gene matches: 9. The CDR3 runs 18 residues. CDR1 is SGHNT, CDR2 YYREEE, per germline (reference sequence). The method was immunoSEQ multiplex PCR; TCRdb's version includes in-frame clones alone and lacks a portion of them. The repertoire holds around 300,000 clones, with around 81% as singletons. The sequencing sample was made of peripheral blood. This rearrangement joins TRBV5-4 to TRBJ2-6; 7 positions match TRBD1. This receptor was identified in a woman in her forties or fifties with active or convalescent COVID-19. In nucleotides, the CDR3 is TGTGCCAGCAGCTCCGGACAGGACCCGAACTCTGGGGCCAACGTCCTGACTTTC. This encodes CASSSGQDPNSGANVLTF.